The next 25 T cell receptor beta chains were all read from a single sample in a study of graft-versus-host responses after intestinal transplantation. Tissue from the graft was processed to free its intraepithelial and lamina propria lymphocytes. Here immunoSEQ multiplex PCR was the method, and the copy in TCRdb shows in-frame clones only, minus some. The sample holds some 15,000 clones, 82% seen once. The source was ileum tissue, collected 17 days after transplant. These receptors all stem from a human patient who received an intestinal transplant, so some T cells may come from the graft donor.

The J gene is TRBJ1-1, the V gene TRBV21-1. TRBV21-1 is noted as a pseudogene. The CDR3 consists of 14 residues. CDR3 loop: CASSKVSVNTEAFF. For the CDR3, the DNA is TGTGCCAGCAGCAAAGTTTCGGTAAACACTGAAGCTTTCTTT.

The rearrangement links TRBV5-5 to TRBJ1-5, with D maybe TRBD1 (5 bases). V was trimmed by 0 bases and J by 7 bases, leaving 8 bases between them. This CDR3 has 13 residues. Germline values: CDR1 SGHKS, CDR2 YYEKEE (reference sequence). The CDR3 here is CASSLDRDQPQHF. For the CDR3, the DNA is TGTGCCAGCAGCTTGGACCGGGACCAGCCCCAGCATTTT.

Of note for this clone: Other DNA variants within this sample encode the same CDR3. The chain uses TRBV15 and TRBJ1-3; D gene ambiguous. V was cut by 0 bases and J by 4 bases, with 1 base left in between. The CDR3 length is 12 residues. Germline-derived CDR1 and CDR2 are LNHNV and YYDKDF (reference sequence). CDR3 loop: CATSRDGNTIYF. DNA of the CDR3: TGTGCCACCAGCAGAGACGGAAACACCATATATTTT.

V usage is TRBV6-5 and J usage is TRBJ2-3; no firm D call. Trimming took 2 bases from V and 4 from J, leaving 7 bases between them. Germline CDR1 and CDR2: MNHEY and SVGAGI. The CDR3 is made up of 13 amino acids. The CDR3 DNA sequence: TGTGCCAGCAGTTACACCCTAGCAGATACGCAGTATTTT. This translates into CASSYTLADTQYF.

This clone turned up a few times. The chain is built from TRBV29-1 and TRBJ1-1; D perhaps matches TRBD1 (6 bases). Germline CDR1 and CDR2: SQVTM and ANQGSEA. The ends were cut back, 1 base at V and 5 bases at J, with 11 bases in the middle. The CDR3 is 13 residues long. The CDR3 sequence is CSVEGGGGTEAFF. As DNA, the CDR3 is TGCAGCGTTGAAGGAGGGGGAGGGACTGAAGCTTTCTTT.

The gene calls are TRBV6-5 and TRBJ2-1; the D gene is possibly TRBD2 (5 bases). The CDR3 contains 14 residues. Germline assignment: CDR1 MNHEY and CDR2 SVGAGI. Trimming cost V 0 bases and J 8 bases, with 11 bases left between them. CDR3 residues: CASSYSEGPDEQFF. The CDR3 nucleotides are TGTGCCAGCAGTTACTCAGAGGGCCCCGATGAGCAGTTCTTC.

The chain combines TRBV6-5 with TRBJ1-3, with D possibly matching TRBD1 (6 bases). The CDR3 spans 16 residues. CDR1 and CDR2 (germline): MNHEY, SVGAGI. Deletions cut 4 bases from V and 4 bases from J, with 17 bases between. The CDR3 reads CASSFSRGGAGNTIYF. CDR3 coding DNA: TGTGCCAGCAGTTTTTCTAGGGGGGGTGCGGGAAACACCATATATTTT.

The V call is TRBV6-5, the J call TRBJ1-2, with 10 bases lining up with TRBD1. V was pared by 8 bases and J by 8 bases, with 2 bases of the junction left unmatched. The length of the CDR3 is 11 residues. Germline V gives CDR1 MNHEY, CDR2 SVGAGI. CDR3 DNA: TGTGCCAGCGGGACAGGGGACGGCTACACCTTC. Its protein product is CASGTGDGYTF.

The chain is built from TRBV29-1 and TRBJ2-7; TRBD2 matches at 7 bases. This CDR3 region has 15 residues. The germline V gene encodes CDR1 SQVTM and CDR2 ANQGSEA. J was trimmed by 0 bases and V by 5 bases; bases with no gene match: 10. The CDR3 here is CSVSGPGGSSYEQYF. The CDR3 coding sequence is TGCAGCGTTAGCGGCCCGGGGGGTAGCTCCTACGAGCAGTACTTC.

The chain couples TRBV7-9 to TRBJ2-5; 9 bases match TRBD2. V lost 1 base and J lost 5; bases outside the gene matches: 5. This CDR3 has 15 amino acids. Germline V CDR1 and CDR2: SEHNR, FQNEAQ (reference sequence). The CDR3 region is CASSLGGRAEETQYF. The CDR3 DNA follows: TGTGCCAGCAGCTTAGGCGGGAGGGCCGAGGAGACCCAGTACTTC.

The chain is built from TRBV19 and TRBJ2-1; D may match TRBD1 or TRBD2 (5 bases each). Deletions cut 3 bases from V and 4 bases from J, with 13 bases between. Germline CDR1 and CDR2: LNHDA and SQIVND (reference sequence). CDR3 length equals 15 residues. CDR3 sequence: CASSMVRDLYNEQFF. Here the CDR3 DNA reads TGTGCCAGTAGTATGGTCCGGGACCTGTACAATGAGCAGTTCTTC.

The chain joins TRBV10-3 to TRBJ2-1; the D gene is possibly TRBD2 (6 bases). Between the trimmed V and J ends, which lost 6 bases and 2 bases, there was a span of 14 bases. Germline loops: CDR1 ENHRY, CDR2 SYGVKD. The length of the CDR3 is 15 residues. The CDR3 loop is CAISRERLTYNEQFF. The CDR3 bases are TGTGCCATCAGCCGGGAGAGACTTACCTACAATGAGCAGTTCTTC.

CDR3 sequence: CASSVFRTAQDEQFF. DNA of the CDR3: TGTGCCAGCAGTGTTTTCCGGACAGCTCAGGATGAGCAGTTCTTC. This rearrangement joins TRBV6-1 to TRBJ2-1, with D perhaps matching TRBD1 (6 bases). This CDR3 contains 15 residues. V lost 4 bases and J 8 bases, leaving 18 bases between the germline ends. CDR1 is MNHNS and CDR2 is SASEGT in the germline V gene.

The rearrangement links TRBV4-1 to TRBJ2-1; 12 nucleotides agree with TRBD2. Trimming at V came to 1 base and at J to 7 bases, leaving 14 bases not matched to a gene. Germline assignment: CDR1 MGHRA and CDR2 YSYEKL. The CDR3 runs to 19 residues. This chain's CDR3 is CASSQALYPTSGRPNEQFF. In DNA form, the CDR3 reads TGCGCCAGCAGCCAAGCCCTTTACCCGACTAGCGGGAGACCGAATGAGCAGTTCTTC.

The chain has TRBV4-1 and TRBJ2-5; the match to TRBD1 covers 11 bases. With 5 bases clipped from V and 4 bases from J, the junction kept 6 bases outside the gene matches. Looked up from germline, CDR1 is MGHRA and CDR2 is YSYEKL. CDR3 length: 15 residues. The CDR3 here is CASSFRTGGSETQYF. The CDR3 DNA reads TGCGCCAGCAGCTTCCGGACAGGGGGCTCAGAGACCCAGTACTTC.

This clone has more than one count but fewer than ten. This chain connects TRBV6-5 to TRBJ2-7; 8 bases line up with TRBD1. V was clipped by 5 bases and J by 4 bases; unmatched bases: 4. Germline V gene lookup returns CDR1 MNHEY and CDR2 SVGAGI. The CDR3 extends over 13 amino acids. The CDR3, as DNA: TGTGCCAGCAGTCGGGACAGGAAGTACGAGCAGTACTTC. Translating gives CASSRDRKYEQYF.

The rearrangement uses TRBV29-1 and TRBJ2-7; 8 positions match TRBD1. The CDR3 loop spans 13 amino acids. With 3 bases clipped from V and 2 bases from J, the junction kept 3 bases outside the gene matches. Per the germline V gene, CDR1 is SQVTM and CDR2 is ANQGSEA. The CDR3 sequence is CSVEDRATYEQYF. Here the CDR3 DNA reads TGCAGCGTTGAGGACAGGGCAACCTACGAGCAGTACTTC.

A word on this clone: Germline and junction disagree at one end, which may indicate a read error. This chain joins TRBV20-1 and TRBJ2-4, with D perhaps TRBD1 or TRBD2 (5 bases each). CDR1 is DFQATT, CDR2 SNEGSKA, per germline (reference sequence). The CDR3 is 11 amino acids. CDR3 coding DNA: TGCAGTGCTACGGCCGGGACCCTCAAGTCCTTC. Its protein product is CSATAGTLKSF.

This chain links TRBV5-1 with TRBJ2-2; TRBD1 is a possible D gene (5 bases). The CDR3 has 17 amino acids. The V gene lost 3 bases and the J gene lost 3 bases, with 18 bases spanning the gap. In germline, CDR1 is SGHRS, CDR2 YFSETQ. The CDR3 protein is CASSYSDTQGDTGELFF. The CDR3 bases are TGCGCCAGCAGCTATTCGGACACCCAAGGGGACACCGGGGAGCTGTTTTTT.

V is TRBV5-6 and J is TRBJ2-1; 8 nucleotides line up with TRBD1. CDR1 and CDR2 from the germline V gene are SGHDT and YYEEEE. Losses at the gene ends were 1 base for V and 7 bases for J; bases not matched to a gene: 7. The CDR3 is 15 amino acids. CDR3 sequence: CASSLSGGEYNEQFF. CDR3 nucleotide sequence: TGTGCCAGCAGCTTGTCAGGGGGCGAATATAATGAGCAGTTCTTC.

The chain couples TRBV29-1 to TRBJ2-7; 7 bases line up with TRBD2. CDR3 size: 12 residues. CDR1 and CDR2 (germline): SQVTM, ANQGSEA. The J segment lost 9 bases and the V segment lost 0 bases, leaving 5 bases of the junction unmatched. The DNA for the CDR3 is TGCAGCGTTGAAGATGGGAGGGTCGGGCAGTACTTC. This translates into CSVEDGRVGQYF.

The V and J genes are TRBV27 and TRBJ1-2; TRBD1 might be the D (6 bases). The CDR3 is 14 amino acids. V lost 10 bases and J lost 4, with 19 bases in between. Germline V gene lookup returns CDR1 MNHEY and CDR2 SMNVEV (reference sequence). The CDR3 here is CATRTTTGIYGYTF. The CDR3 region has the DNA TGTGCCACCAGGACTACGACAGGAATCTATGGCTACACCTTC.

The chain combines TRBV28 with TRBJ2-1, with TRBD2 identical over 9 bases. V lost 1 base and J lost 3; bases outside the gene matches: 13. CDR1 is MDHEN, CDR2 SYDVKM, per germline. There are 19 residues in the CDR3. The DNA of the CDR3 is TGTGCCAGCAGTTTATTCGCCAACTTAGCGGGAGTCGTCTACAATGAGCAGTTCTTC. Residues: CASSLFANLAGVVYNEQFF.

This clone appeared a single time. The rearrangement joins TRBV6-6 to TRBJ1-1; no reliable D call. V gave up 3 bases and J gave up 0 bases, with 14 bases separating them. The CDR3 consists of 16 residues. Germline CDR1 reads MNHNY; CDR2 reads SVGAGI (reference sequence). CDR3 bases: TGTGCCAGCAGTTATTCCCGGATACCCTTGAACACTGAAGCTTTCTTT. It yields the protein CASSYSRIPLNTEAFF.

The chain combines TRBV5-4 with TRBJ2-2; D might be TRBD2 (5 bases). Germline V CDR1 and CDR2: SGHNT, YYREEE (reference sequence). With 1 base removed from V and 4 bases from J, the gap between germline ends came to 8 bases. The CDR3 spans 14 residues. The CDR3 loop reads CASSLQAGTGELFF. Here the CDR3 DNA reads TGTGCCAGCAGCTTGCAGGCGGGCACCGGGGAGCTGTTTTTT.